Sequencing of this T cell receptor (beta chain) was carried out in a study of blood T cells in healthy people across ages. About this clonotype: No antigen is known for it. Germline is not matched at one junction end, which may reflect a read error.

Findings and limits, study-wide: CMV status of donors was not determined, possibly confounding expanded clonotype changes.

Healthy individuals of Caucasian origin from Russia, aged roughly 6 to 100, served as donors. A second 7 to 11 cycle PCR used barcoded and J-beta primers. Each cDNA molecule, via a template-switch adaptor with 12 random nucleotides, was tagged. In TCRdb, the 5' RACE reads were re-called with MiXCR into one record per CDR3 protein. This sample has approximately 810,000 distinct CDR3 sequences, with 25% to 35% found just once. The sequenced sample was blood. The sequence was collected from a woman older than 75 in good health.

This CDR3 is CGANRDTGELFF. In DNA form, the CDR3 reads TGCGGTGCTAACAGGGACACCGGGGAGCTGTTTTTT. This chain joins TRBV20-1 and TRBJ2-2, with D possibly TRBD1 on 6 matching bases. This CDR3 contains 12 residues. CDR1 is DFQATT, CDR2 SNEGSKA, per germline (reference sequence).